This TCR beta chain was documented in a study of blood T cells in healthy people across ages. Those donating, healthy Caucasian individuals from Russia, were aged 6 to 90. A second PCR, run for about 7 to 11 cycles, used a sample-barcoded 5' primer plus a J-beta primer mix. Any given sample supplied a minimum of 3 million CDR3-containing paired-end reads. Via MiXCR, TCRdb re-called the 5' RACE reads, giving one row per CDR3 protein. The sample has about 650,000 distinct CDR3 sequences, less than 40% seen once. Sequencing was carried out using blood. The clonotype was recovered from an elderly woman in good health.

The CDR3 reads CSATVGITDTQYF. CDR3 in DNA: TGCAGCGCTACCGTCGGGATCACAGATACGCAGTATTTT. V usage is TRBV29-1 and J usage is TRBJ2-3; weak D call: TRBD2 (5 bases). Trimming stripped 7 bases from V and 2 bases from J, with 13 bases between. The CDR3 is made up of 13 amino acids. Germline V CDR1 and CDR2: SQVTM, ANQGSEA.